This T cell receptor beta chain is from a study of metastatic and nonmetastatic thyroid tumors. V dropped 6 bases and J dropped 2 bases, with 13 bases sitting between them. Germline V gene data show CDR1 as ENHRY and CDR2 as SYGVKD. The CDR3 loop spans 14 amino acids. TCRdb reanalyzed the PCR reads via MiXCR. Of about 40,000 clones in the sample, roughly a sixth were seen once. This clone was found many times. Its antigen remains unidentified. Thyroid surgery was preceded by no treatment in any patient. Findings of the study overall: Reports indicated that malignant thyroid tumors showed significantly higher TCR beta diversity than benign nodules did, in blood and tumor.

The receptor was isolated from a female donor with papillary thyroid cancer or a benign thyroid nodule (not recorded which). Some clones in this sample may be carry-over from other donors' samples. The sample comprised blood. The chain recombines TRBV10-3 with TRBJ1-1; perhaps TRBD1 as D (5 bases). CDR3 bases: TGTGCCATCAGGGGGACGGATACCAACACTGAAGCTTTCTTT. It codes for CAIRGTDTNTEAFF.